Below are 27 T cell receptor beta chains sequenced from a single sample in a study of T cells in Graves' hyperthyroidism and ophthalmopathy. RNA transcripts provided the source from which TCR beta CDR3 regions were amplified. During a first-round RT-PCR of the TCR CDR3, the HTBI primer set was used. One entry per CDR3 protein, called by TCRdb with MiXCR from the multiplex PCR reads. Here the sample spans 600,000 or so distinct CDR3 sequences, more than 12% being singletons. The source material was blood. Receptors were obtained from a woman between 50 and 59 years old with Graves' ophthalmopathy.

J is TRBJ1-1 and V is TRBV5-5; D unresolved. CDR1 is SGHKS and CDR2 is YYEKEE in the germline V gene (reference sequence). The CDR3 has 13 residues. The germline V and J ends were trimmed by 5 bases and 0 bases, with 8 bases remaining between them. In DNA form, the CDR3 reads TGTGCCAGCAGGTTAGATCTGAACACTGAAGCTTTCTTT. Amino acid sequence: CASRLDLNTEAFF. The complete variable domain, with remaining parts taken from reference TRBV5-5 and TRBJ1-1, reads DAGVTQSPTHLIKTRGQQVTLRCSPISGHKSVSWYQQVLGQGPQFIFQYYEKEERGRGNFPDRFSARQFPNYSSELNVNALLLGDSALYLCASRLDLNTEAFFGQGTRLTVV.

This clonotype was counted many times. The chain couples TRBV5-1 to TRBJ1-1; 8 bases agree with TRBD1. This CDR3 is built from 14 residues. J was trimmed by 5 bases and V by 0 bases; bases with no gene match: 3. Per the germline V gene, CDR1 is SGHRS and CDR2 is YFSETQ. The CDR3 sequence is CASSLARDRTEAFF. DNA of the CDR3: TGCGCCAGCAGCTTGGCGCGGGACAGGACTGAAGCTTTCTTT.

The gene calls are TRBV6-1 and TRBJ1-4, with 10 bases matching TRBD1. Trimming removed 1 base from V and 7 bases from J; junction bases left unmatched: 0. The CDR3 runs 14 residues. CDR1 is MNHNS, CDR2 SASEGT, per germline. Here the CDR3 reads CASSEGTGGEKLFF. The CDR3 DNA follows: TGTGCCAGCAGTGAAGGGACAGGGGGTGAAAAACTGTTTTTT.

The V call is TRBV9, the J call TRBJ2-3; the D is unclear. With 4 bases removed from V and 0 bases from J, the gap between germline ends came to 9 bases. Germline-derived CDR1 and CDR2 are SGDLS and YYNGEE. CDR3 length equals 14 residues. The CDR3 region is CASSLRHSTDTQYF. In nucleotides, the CDR3 is TGTGCCAGCAGCCTCCGGCACAGCACAGATACGCAGTATTTT.

The rearrangement links TRBV28 to TRBJ2-2, with TRBD2 matching over 9 bases. Germline lookup yields CDR1 MDHEN and CDR2 SYDVKM. The CDR3 sequence is 16 residues long. Trimming cost V 6 bases and J 6 bases; bases outside gene matches: 11. The CDR3 is CASSGLAGFISGELFF. The CDR3 DNA reads as TGTGCCAGCAGCGGGCTAGCGGGATTTATCTCCGGGGAGCTGTTTTTT.

This clonotype was seen many times. The rearrangement joins TRBV6-1 to TRBJ1-4; D might be TRBD1 (5 bases). Germline CDR1 MNHNS, CDR2 SASEGT. This CDR3 has 15 residues. Trimming took off 1 base at V and 3 bases at J, with 9 bases between the two ends. This chain's CDR3 is CASSEVAGPNEKLFF. The CDR3 DNA reads TGTGCCAGCAGTGAAGTAGCAGGGCCTAATGAAAAACTGTTTTTT.

There are a few counts of this clonotype. This chain uses TRBV10-3 with TRBJ1-2; D may be TRBD1 (5 bases). With 5 bases removed from V and 7 bases from J, the gap between germline ends came to 8 bases. CDR3 length equals 11 residues. Germline V lookup: CDR1 ENHRY, CDR2 SYGVKD. The CDR3 spells CAISQGGGYTF. CDR3 DNA: TGTGCCATCAGTCAGGGCGGTGGCTACACCTTC.

With respect to this clonotype: This sequence may be a read error, since a much larger clone differs from it by one base. The V gene is TRBV30, the J gene TRBJ1-5; D uncertain. This CDR3 is built from 13 residues. Germline CDR1 reads GTSNPN; CDR2 reads SVGIG (reference sequence). This chain's CDR3 is CAWSAGIDQSQHF. The CDR3, as DNA: TGTGCCTGGAGTGCAGGTATCGATCAGTCCCAGCATTTT.

This clonotype was found a few times. The chain joins TRBV19 to TRBJ2-7; TRBD2 agrees at 7 bases. The trim removed 3 bases at V and 7 bases at J, leaving 9 bases unmatched. Per the germline V gene, CDR1 is LNHDA and CDR2 is SQIVND (reference sequence). The CDR3 sequence is 14 residues long. The CDR3 nucleotides are TGTGCCAGTAGTATTTTTGCGGGAGCAACGGAGCAGTACTTC. It codes for CASSIFAGATEQYF.

A few counts support this clonotype. The chain uses TRBV28 and TRBJ1-2; TRBD1 is a possible D gene (5 bases). There are 12 residues in the CDR3. Trimming pared 7 bases from V and 8 bases from J, leaving 14 bases between. CDR1 is MDHEN, CDR2 SYDVKM, per germline. CDR3 protein: CASTTGASGYTF. The CDR3 DNA is TGTGCCAGCACAACCGGGGCGTCGGGCTACACCTTC.

This clonotype was seen ten or more times. J is TRBJ2-2 and V is TRBV7-8, with 12 bases lining up with TRBD2. CDR3 length: 17 residues. J was trimmed by 5 bases and V by 1 base; bases with no gene match: 5. The germline V gene has CDR1 SGHVS and CDR2 FQNEAQ. In DNA form, the CDR3 reads TGTGCCAGCAGCTTAGGACTAGCGGGAGTGAGAACCGGGGAGCTGTTTTTT. This gives the protein CASSLGLAGVRTGELFF.

Details on this clonotype: This may be a read error, as it is one base from a much larger clone. This rearrangement joins TRBV4-2 to TRBJ2-7; possible D gene TRBD2, 5 bases. The germline V gene encodes CDR1 LGHNA and CDR2 YNFKEQ. This CDR3 comprises 17 residues. CDR3 sequence: CASGQDRVPPGTYEQYF. The CDR3 region has the DNA TGTGCCAGCGGCCAAGATAGGGTCCCCCCGGGAACCTACGAGCAGTACTTC.

The CDR3 DNA is TGCGCCAGCAGCCAAGTGGCCGGCCAACACTATGGCTACACCTTC. Its protein is CASSQVAGQHYGYTF. The rearrangement links TRBV4-1 to TRBJ1-2; D uncertain. The CDR3 consists of 15 residues. Germline V CDR1 and CDR2: MGHRA, YSYEKL. The ends were cut back, 1 base at V and 3 bases at J, with 12 bases in the middle.

CDR3 coding DNA: TGCAGTGCTAGAGATCGGAGAACATCACAAGAGACCCAGTACTTC. It translates to CSARDRRTSQETQYF. This sequence joins TRBV20-1 and TRBJ2-5; D is unclear. Trimming pared 0 bases from V and 2 bases from J, leaving 13 bases between. CDR1 is DFQATT, CDR2 SNEGSKA, per germline (reference sequence). The CDR3 totals 15 residues.

This clonotype was counted many times. The gene calls are TRBV28 and TRBJ2-3; TRBD2 matches at 14 bases. Germline CDR1 MDHEN, CDR2 SYDVKM. The CDR3 runs to 17 residues. The V segment lost 3 bases and the J segment 5 bases; nucleotides outside the gene matches: 7. As DNA, the CDR3 is TGTGCCAGCAGTTTCCCGGGACTAGCGGGAGCGGGAGATACGCAGTATTTT. Protein product: CASSFPGLAGAGDTQYF.

The sample holds many counts of this clonotype. The rearrangement links TRBV18 to TRBJ2-7; D possibly corresponds to TRBD1 (5 bases). Between the trimmed V and J ends, which lost 2 bases and 5 bases, there was a span of 13 bases. The germline CDR1 and CDR2 sequences are KGHSH and LQKENI. CDR3 length: 14 residues. The chain's CDR3 is CASSPSTGVDEQYF. In DNA form, the CDR3 reads TGTGCCAGCTCACCAAGTACAGGAGTCGACGAGCAGTACTTC.

This clonotype was detected a few times. The chain recombines TRBV9 with TRBJ1-1, with TRBD1 matching 7 bases. Per the germline V gene, CDR1 is SGDLS and CDR2 is YYNGEE. This CDR3 has 15 residues. The junction had 7 bases not matched to a gene; V was cut back by 3 bases and J by 2 bases. CDR3 loop: CASSAQTGANTEAFF. The CDR3, as DNA: TGTGCCAGCAGCGCCCAAACAGGGGCCAACACTGAAGCTTTCTTT.

At least ten counts were recorded for this clonotype. The rearrangement uses TRBV11-3 and TRBJ2-2, with 8 bases matching TRBD1. The J segment lost 6 bases and the V segment lost 5 bases, leaving 8 bases of the junction unmatched. The CDR3 has 15 residues. Per the germline V gene, CDR1 is SGHNT and CDR2 is YENEEA. In nucleotides, the CDR3 is TGTGCCAGCAGCCCCGGGACAGGAGGATCCGGGGAGCTGTTTTTT. Translated, it gives CASSPGTGGSGELFF.

The sample holds many counts of this clonotype. This may stem from a read error, because a much larger clone lies one nucleotide away. The chain has TRBV2 and TRBJ1-5; D is ambiguous. This CDR3 has 13 residues. The germline V and J ends were trimmed by 9 bases and 3 bases, with 12 bases remaining between them. Germline V CDR1 and CDR2: SNHLY, FYNNEI. CDR3 in DNA: TGTGCCAGTACAGCGAGTTTCAATCAGCCCCAGCATTTT. This encodes CASTASFNQPQHF.

The chain recombines TRBV29-1 with TRBJ2-1; TRBD2 matches 10 bases. From germline, CDR1 is SQVTM and CDR2 ANQGSEA. J gave up 7 bases and V 2 bases, and 8 bases lay outside the gene matches. The CDR3 contains 15 residues. CDR3 in DNA: TGCAGCGTTGAAAGAGGAGCGGGAGGGGGGAATGAGCAGTTCTTC. This gives the protein CSVERGAGGGNEQFF.

V gene TRBV6-1 combines with J gene TRBJ2-7; 13 bases line up with TRBD2. V dropped 6 bases and J dropped 3; count of bases not matched to a gene: 5. CDR1 and CDR2 from the germline V gene are MNHNS and SASEGT. The CDR3 is 15 residues long. The CDR3 DNA reads TGTGCCAGCAGCACACTAGCGGGAGGGATCTACGAGCAGTACTTC. Residues: CASSTLAGGIYEQYF.

In its sample, this clonotype was seen many times. The V gene is TRBV6-1, the J gene TRBJ2-7; D is possibly TRBD1 (7 bases). This CDR3 region has 18 residues. CDR1 and CDR2 from the germline V gene are MNHNS and SASEGT. V lost 1 base, J lost 6 bases, and 25 bases lay in between. The DNA for the CDR3 is TGTGCCAGCAGTGAAGAAGCCAAAGCAGGGGGAGGCCTGCGCGAGCAGTACTTC. Residues: CASSEEAKAGGGLREQYF.

Many counts were recorded for this clonotype. The V gene is TRBV28, the J gene TRBJ2-5; D is unresolved. This CDR3 has 14 residues. The V gene lost 5 bases and the J gene lost 7 bases, with 17 bases spanning the gap. The germline gives CDR1 MDHEN, CDR2 SYDVKM. CDR3 in DNA: TGTGCCAGCAGTACCCGTGGCCCCATGGGGACCCAGTACTTC. Protein product: CASSTRGPMGTQYF.

This clonotype was counted between two and nine times. The rearrangement uses TRBV3-1 and TRBJ1-4; 9 bases align to TRBD1. The length of the CDR3 is 16 residues. Looked up from germline, CDR1 is LGHDT and CDR2 is YNNKEL (reference sequence). J lost 8 bases, V lost 1 base, and 8 bases had no gene match. CDR3 residues: CASSQVHRTGDEKLFF. The CDR3 DNA reads as TGTGCCAGCAGCCAAGTTCATCGGACAGGGGACGAAAAACTGTTTTTT.

This clonotype was detected many times. V gene TRBV27 combines with J gene TRBJ1-2; 7 bases agree with TRBD1. The CDR3 loop spans 14 amino acids. Losses at the gene ends were 2 bases for V and 4 bases for J; bases not matched to a gene: 4. The germline gives CDR1 MNHEY, CDR2 SMNVEV (reference sequence). CDR3 sequence (DNA): TGTGCCAGCAGTTTAACAGGGGACAGCTATGGCTACACCTTC. This translates into CASSLTGDSYGYTF.

There are a few counts of this clonotype. This sequence joins TRBV5-4 and TRBJ2-3, with D possibly TRBD1 on 6 matching bases. V lost 3 bases, J lost 1 base, and 15 bases lay in between. This CDR3 is built from 16 residues. Germline assignment: CDR1 SGHNT and CDR2 YYREEE (reference sequence). The DNA of the CDR3 is TGTGCCAGCAGCTCAACAAGGCAGGGGCGCACAGATACGCAGTATTTT. It encodes CASSSTRQGRTDTQYF. Full variable domain (rest looked up from reference TRBV5-4 and TRBJ2-3): ETGVTQSPTHLIKTRGQQVTLRCSSQSGHNTVSWYQQALGQGPQFIFQYYREEENGRGNFPPRFSGLQFPNYSSELNVNALELDDSALYLCASSSTRQGRTDTQYFGPGTRLTVL.

This clonotype was seen ten or more times. This chain uses TRBV11-3 with TRBJ2-7; TRBD1 agrees at 7 bases. After removal of 2 bases from V and 3 bases from J, the junction contained 7 bases not matched to a gene. CDR3 length: 15 residues. Looked up from germline, CDR1 is SGHNT and CDR2 is YENEEA. CDR3 in amino acids: CASSLLDRPIYEQYF. DNA of the CDR3: TGTGCCAGCAGCTTACTGGACAGGCCGATCTACGAGCAGTACTTC.